Sequencing of this TCR beta chain was carried out in a study of blood T cell repertoires in COVID-19. In the study overall: Samples taken during acute and convalescent COVID-19 were collected in the United States, Italy and Spain.

In the authors' methods: Amplifying reference gene primers gave estimates of nucleated cell counts. Sequencing was performed with immunoSEQ multiplex PCR; in TCRdb, only in-frame clones are kept and a portion is missing. Clone size and V and J calls were adopted from that table, with D and trimming inferred from the DNA. The profile covers a few hundred thousand clones, with about 87% appearing a single time and roughly 1.2% taken by the ten largest. V was cut by 6 bases and J by 4 bases, with 8 bases left in between. Germline V gene lookup returns CDR1 LNHDA and CDR2 SQIVND (reference sequence). The CDR3 is 12 amino acids. The participants were between about 18 and 90 years old and came from 24 US areas. Which cohort a participant joined came from the clinical history participants gave.

V gene TRBV19 combines with J gene TRBJ2-3; tentative D call: TRBD2 (6 bases). The source is a woman aged 40 to 49 with acute COVID-19. Sequences were obtained from PBMCs or T cells enriched from blood (not recorded which). The CDR3 is CASSWDSDTQYF. In nucleotides, the CDR3 is TGTGCCAGTAGCTGGGACTCAGATACGCAGTATTTT.